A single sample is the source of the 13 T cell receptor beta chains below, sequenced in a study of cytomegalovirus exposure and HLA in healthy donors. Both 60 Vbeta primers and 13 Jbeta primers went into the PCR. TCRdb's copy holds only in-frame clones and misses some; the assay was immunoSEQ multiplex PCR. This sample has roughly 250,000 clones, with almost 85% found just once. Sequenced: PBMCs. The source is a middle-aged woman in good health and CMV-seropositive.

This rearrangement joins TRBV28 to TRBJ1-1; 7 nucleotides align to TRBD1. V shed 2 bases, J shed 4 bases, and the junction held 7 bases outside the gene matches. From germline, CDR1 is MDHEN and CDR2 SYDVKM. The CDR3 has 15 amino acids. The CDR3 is CASSLERGQGTEAFF. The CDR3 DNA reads TGTGCCAGCAGTTTAGAGAGGGGGCAAGGCACTGAAGCTTTCTTT.

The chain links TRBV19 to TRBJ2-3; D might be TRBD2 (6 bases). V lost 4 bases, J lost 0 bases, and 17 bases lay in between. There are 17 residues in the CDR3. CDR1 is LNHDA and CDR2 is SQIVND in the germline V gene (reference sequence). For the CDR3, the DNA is TGTGCCAGTAGTAGCGGGATTCAACGGGGTAGCACAGATACGCAGTATTTT. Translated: CASSSGIQRGSTDTQYF.

The CDR3 nucleotides read TGCAGCTTTAGCCCCGGACAGCTTGGGGACACTGAAGCTTTCTTT. Amino acid sequence: CSFSPGQLGDTEAFF. The chain couples TRBV29-1 to TRBJ1-1, with D possibly being TRBD1 (6 bases). V was cut by 8 bases and J by 3 bases, with 22 bases left in between. The CDR3 has 15 residues. CDR1 is SQVTM, CDR2 ANQGSEA, per germline.

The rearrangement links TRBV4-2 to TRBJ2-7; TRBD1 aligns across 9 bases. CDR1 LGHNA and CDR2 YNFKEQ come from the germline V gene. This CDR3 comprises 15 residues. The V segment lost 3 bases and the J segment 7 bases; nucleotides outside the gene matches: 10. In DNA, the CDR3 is TGTGCCAGCAGCCACTTGGGACAGGGTGTCAGGGAGCAGTACTTC. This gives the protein CASSHLGQGVREQYF.

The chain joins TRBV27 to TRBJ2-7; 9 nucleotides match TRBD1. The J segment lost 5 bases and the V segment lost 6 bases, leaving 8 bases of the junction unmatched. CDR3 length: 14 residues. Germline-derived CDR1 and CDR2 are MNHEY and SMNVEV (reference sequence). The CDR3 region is CASSPGQGFHEQYF. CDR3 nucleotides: TGTGCCAGCAGCCCGGGACAGGGATTCCACGAGCAGTACTTC.

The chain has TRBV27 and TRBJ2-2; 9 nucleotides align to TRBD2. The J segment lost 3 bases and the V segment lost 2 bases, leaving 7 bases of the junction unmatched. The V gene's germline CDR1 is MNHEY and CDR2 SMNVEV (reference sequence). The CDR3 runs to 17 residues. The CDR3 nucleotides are TGTGCCAGCAGTTTACCCAGTCTAGCGGGGTACACCGGGGAGCTGTTTTTT. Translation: CASSLPSLAGYTGELFF.

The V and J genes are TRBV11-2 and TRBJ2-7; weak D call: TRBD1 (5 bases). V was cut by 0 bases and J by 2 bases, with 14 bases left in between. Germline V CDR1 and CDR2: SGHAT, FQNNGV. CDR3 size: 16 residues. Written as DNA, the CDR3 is TGTGCCAGCAGCTTAGAAGGGGCCCCACTCCCCTACGAGCAGTACTTC. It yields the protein CASSLEGAPLPYEQYF.

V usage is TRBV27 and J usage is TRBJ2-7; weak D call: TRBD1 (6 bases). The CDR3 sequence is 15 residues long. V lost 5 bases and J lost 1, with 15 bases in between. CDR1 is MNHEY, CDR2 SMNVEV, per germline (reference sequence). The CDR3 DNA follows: TGTGCCAGCAGTCCAACCACAGGGCTGTCCTACGAGCAGTACTTC. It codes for CASSPTTGLSYEQYF.

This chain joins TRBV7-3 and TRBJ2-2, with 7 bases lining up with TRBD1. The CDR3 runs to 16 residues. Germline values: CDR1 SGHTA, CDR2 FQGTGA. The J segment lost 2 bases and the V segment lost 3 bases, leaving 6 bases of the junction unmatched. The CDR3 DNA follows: TGTGCCAGCAGCTTGCAGGGGGTGGCCAACACCGGGGAGCTGTTTTTT. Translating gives CASSLQGVANTGELFF.

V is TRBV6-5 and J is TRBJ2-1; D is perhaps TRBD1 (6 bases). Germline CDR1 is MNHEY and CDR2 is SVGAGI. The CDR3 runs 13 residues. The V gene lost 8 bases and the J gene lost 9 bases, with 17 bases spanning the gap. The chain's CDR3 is CASEGHQDGEQFF. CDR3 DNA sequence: TGTGCCAGCGAGGGACACCAGGATGGTGAGCAGTTCTTC.

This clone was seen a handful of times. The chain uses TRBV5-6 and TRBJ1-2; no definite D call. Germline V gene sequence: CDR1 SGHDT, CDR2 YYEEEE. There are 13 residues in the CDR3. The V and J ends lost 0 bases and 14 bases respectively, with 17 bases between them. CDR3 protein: CASSLVATGVWTF. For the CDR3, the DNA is TGTGCCAGCAGCTTGGTCGCGACCGGGGTGTGGACCTTC.

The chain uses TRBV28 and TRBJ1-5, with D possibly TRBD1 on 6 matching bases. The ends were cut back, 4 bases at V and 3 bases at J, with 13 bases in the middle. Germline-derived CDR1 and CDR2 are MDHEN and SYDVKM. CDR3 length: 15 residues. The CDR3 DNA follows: TGTGCCAGCAGTTCGACCCAGGGGATCAATCAGCCCCAGCATTTT. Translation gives CASSSTQGINQPQHF.

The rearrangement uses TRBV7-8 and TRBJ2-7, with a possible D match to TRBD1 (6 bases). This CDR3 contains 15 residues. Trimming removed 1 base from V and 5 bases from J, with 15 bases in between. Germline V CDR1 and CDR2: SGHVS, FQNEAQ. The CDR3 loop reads CASSLVAQGRHEQYF. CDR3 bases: TGTGCCAGCAGCTTAGTAGCGCAGGGGCGGCACGAGCAGTACTTC.